This T cell receptor (beta chain) was recovered during a study of T cells in Graves' hyperthyroidism and ophthalmopathy. Germline V gene data show CDR1 as MDHEN and CDR2 as SYDVKM. J gave up 2 bases and V 4 bases, and 5 bases lay outside the gene matches. The CDR3 is 14 amino acids. The investigators amplified TCR beta CDR3 regions from RNA transcripts. HTBI primers were employed in a first-round RT-PCR of the TCR CDR3. TCRdb redid the calling of the multiplex PCR reads with MiXCR, one entry per CDR3 protein. The repertoire holds more than 450,000 distinct CDR3 sequences, with 20% as singletons. This clonotype was picked up many times.

The sample was blood. The chain is built from TRBV28 and TRBJ2-7, with 7 bases fitting TRBD1. The receptor was derived from a middle-aged man with Graves' ophthalmopathy. For the CDR3, the DNA is TGTGCCAGCAGTTCATACAGGGGAGCCTACGAGCAGTACTTC. Translating gives CASSSYRGAYEQYF.